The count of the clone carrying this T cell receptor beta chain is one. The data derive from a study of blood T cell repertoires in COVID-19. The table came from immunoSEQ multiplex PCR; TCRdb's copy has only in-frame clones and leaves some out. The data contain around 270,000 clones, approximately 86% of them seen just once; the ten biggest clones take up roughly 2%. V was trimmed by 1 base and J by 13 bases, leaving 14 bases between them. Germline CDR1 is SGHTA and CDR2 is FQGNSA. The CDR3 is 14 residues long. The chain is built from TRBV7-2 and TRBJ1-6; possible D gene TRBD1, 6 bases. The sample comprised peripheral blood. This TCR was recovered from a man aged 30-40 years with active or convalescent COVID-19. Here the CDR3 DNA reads TGTGCCAGCAGCTTAGAACAGGGAAAGCCTCCCCTCCACTTT. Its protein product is CASSLEQGKPPLHF.